This T cell receptor beta chain was obtained from a study of cytomegalovirus exposure and HLA in healthy donors. Germline V lookup: CDR1 MDHEN, CDR2 SYDVKM. This CDR3 has 15 amino acids. J was trimmed by 5 bases and V by 6 bases; bases with no gene match: 8. Only in-frame clones appear in the TCRdb table, and some are missing; sequencing was by immunoSEQ multiplex PCR. The table includes nearly 200,000 clones, approximately 82% detected once. The sample was PBMCs. This TCR was recovered from a woman aged 25 to 39 in good health and CMV-seropositive. The chain uses TRBV28 and TRBJ1-5, with 9 nucleotides matching TRBD1. As DNA, the CDR3 is TGTGCCAGCAGCGGTACAGGGGGCAGGTATCAGCCCCAGCATTTT. Its translation is CASSGTGGRYQPQHF.